The clone carrying this T cell receptor (beta chain) was counted many times. This CDR3 spans 15 amino acids. Germline V gives CDR1 SQVTM, CDR2 ANQGSEA. V gave up 2 bases and J gave up 4 bases; unmatched junction bases: 9. Lactation, pregnancy, other autoimmune disease or uncontrolled infection led to exclusion of patients. A 10 ml volume of fresh peripheral blood provided the PBMCs. There were TCR beta CDR3 regions amplified from RNA transcripts. The TCR CDR3 first-round RT-PCR relied on the HTBI primer set. TCRdb redid the calling of the multiplex PCR reads with MiXCR, one entry per CDR3 protein. Among a few hundred thousand distinct CDR3 sequences listed, approximately 15% were seen once. The sample belongs to a study of T cells in Graves' hyperthyroidism and ophthalmopathy. Turning to the study itself: At the time of initial diagnosis and before any treatment, peripheral blood was collected.

The clonotype was recovered from a woman aged 25 to 39 with Graves' hyperthyroidism. Sequenced: blood. This chain uses TRBV29-1 with TRBJ2-7, with 9 bases identical to TRBD1. This chain's CDR3 is CSVESPGQGWYEQYF. CDR3 sequence (DNA): TGCAGCGTTGAATCGCCGGGACAGGGCTGGTACGAGCAGTACTTC.